These 3 T cell receptor beta chains came from one sample sequenced in a study of cytomegalovirus exposure and HLA in healthy donors. It was with 60 Vbeta and 13 Jbeta primers that the PCR ran. Clones were read by immunoSEQ multiplex PCR, and TCRdb kept only the in-frame ones, dropping some. The table records fewer than 250,000 clones, roughly 79% of them present only once. The specimen was PBMCs. All receptors derive from a male donor in good health and CMV-seronegative.

J is TRBJ2-7 and V is TRBV6-1, with TRBD1 identical over 9 bases. CDR1 is MNHNS, CDR2 SASEGT, per germline. This CDR3 contains 13 residues. Losses at the gene ends were 6 bases for V and 3 bases for J; bases not matched to a gene: 3. DNA of the CDR3: TGTGCCAGCAGCCCGACAGGGGGCTACGAGCAGTACTTC. This gives the protein CASSPTGGYEQYF.

J is TRBJ2-5 and V is TRBV12-2; the tabulated D call, TRBD1, remains unverified against the DNA. TRBV12-2 is described as a pseudogene. The CDR3 sequence is 16 residues long. The CDR3 DNA follows: TGTGCAAGTCGCTTAGGGGGACAGGGGGCGGGAGAGACCCAGTACTTC. It specifies CASRLGGQGAGETQYF.

V and J are TRBV19 and TRBJ1-5; no reliable D call. This CDR3 is built from 16 residues. Trimming took off 4 bases at V and 5 bases at J, with 18 bases between the two ends. CDR1 and CDR2 from the germline V gene are LNHDA and SQIVND (reference sequence). The CDR3 loop reads CASSKRLAGPDQPQHF. The CDR3 DNA sequence: TGTGCCAGTAGTAAACGTTTGGCGGGCCCGGATCAGCCCCAGCATTTT.